The 2 T cell receptor beta chains below were found in one sample sequenced in a study of blood T cell repertoires in COVID-19. TCRdb keeps only in-frame clones here, not all; method: immunoSEQ multiplex PCR. The top ten hold under 0.95% of the sample, which has almost 200,000 clones, about 85% seen once. Sequenced material: peripheral blood. The receptors derive from a man aged 60 to 69 with COVID-19, enrolled during active disease.

There are a few counts of this clone. At the DNA level, this CDR3 is encoded by other sequences in the same sample as well. The J gene is TRBJ2-7, the V gene TRBV28; TRBD1 is a possible D gene (6 bases). The CDR3 totals 13 residues. Germline V gives CDR1 MDHEN, CDR2 SYDVKM. The V gene lost 1 base and the J gene lost 3 bases, with 7 bases spanning the gap. CDR3 sequence: CASSLSRGYEQYF. The CDR3, as DNA: TGTGCCAGCAGTTTATCCAGGGGCTACGAGCAGTACTTC.

The rearrangement uses TRBV19 and TRBJ1-3; TRBD1 agrees at 7 bases. The CDR3 totals 14 residues. The germline V gene encodes CDR1 LNHDA and CDR2 SQIVND (reference sequence). Germline trimming cut 5 bases from V and 4 bases from J; bases unmatched to any gene: 5. The chain's CDR3 is CASSEGAGGNTIYF. CDR3 DNA sequence: TGTGCCAGTAGTGAGGGGGCAGGCGGAAACACCATATATTTT.